This passage covers 28 T cell receptor beta chains from one sample sequenced in a study of cytomegalovirus exposure and HLA in healthy donors. It was with 60 Vbeta and 13 Jbeta primers that the PCR ran. Method: immunoSEQ multiplex PCR; TCRdb's copy keeps in-frame clones and lacks some. Of more than 85,000 clones listed, about two thirds are singletons. The sample comprised PBMCs. These receptors all stem from a female donor in good health and CMV-seronegative.

This chain uses TRBV14 with TRBJ2-7; D is unresolved. Germline CDR1 is SGHDN and CDR2 is FVKESK. The CDR3 runs to 11 residues. V lost 1 base and J lost 7, with 5 bases in between. CDR3 nucleotide sequence: TGTGCCAGCAGCCAAGCGAGGGAGCAGTACTTC. Its translation: CASSQAREQYF.

The chain links TRBV5-4 to TRBJ1-2; 7 positions match TRBD1. This CDR3 contains 15 residues. CDR1 is SGHNT, CDR2 YYREEE, per germline (reference sequence). With V trimmed by 4 bases and J by 2 bases, 8 bases remained unmatched. CDR3 nucleotide sequence: TGTGCCAGCAGCCAGGACAGGTTTATAAACTATGGCTACACCTTC. This gives the protein CASSQDRFINYGYTF.

The chain couples TRBV5-1 to TRBJ1-1, with D possibly being TRBD1 (6 bases). The germline V and J ends were trimmed by 1 base and 2 bases, with 12 bases remaining between them. The length of the CDR3 is 15 residues. Germline lookup yields CDR1 SGHRS and CDR2 YFSETQ. CDR3 in DNA: TGCGCCAGCAGCTTGTTTAGGGACACAAACACTGAAGCTTTCTTT. Amino acid sequence: CASSLFRDTNTEAFF.

The chain joins TRBV11-2 to TRBJ1-1; D is unresolved. CDR1 SGHAT and CDR2 FQNNGV come from the germline V gene. The CDR3 totals 12 residues. Trimming pared 5 bases from V and 8 bases from J, leaving 12 bases between. The CDR3: CASSHLGREAFF. The CDR3, as DNA: TGTGCCAGCAGCCACCTTGGGAGGGAAGCTTTCTTT.

Turning to this clone: The same CDR3 can be traced to other DNA sequences in this sample. The chain links TRBV7-9 to TRBJ1-4; TRBD1 is a possible D gene (6 bases). V gave up 4 bases and J gave up 8 bases, with 20 bases separating them. CDR3 length equals 16 residues. Looked up from germline, CDR1 is SEHNR and CDR2 is FQNEAQ (reference sequence). The CDR3 DNA is TGTGCCAGCAGCTCACCACGGGGGGGGCGTGGGGAAAAACTGTTTTTT. Protein sequence: CASSSPRGGRGEKLFF.

The chain carries TRBV15 and TRBJ1-1; D remains unclear. Looked up from germline, CDR1 is LNHNV and CDR2 is YYDKDF (reference sequence). CDR3 length: 14 residues. V gave up 1 base and J gave up 3 bases, with 9 bases separating them. The CDR3 sequence is CATSRVELHTEAFF. The CDR3 DNA reads as TGTGCCACCAGCAGAGTGGAGTTGCACACTGAAGCTTTCTTT.

The chain has TRBV5-1 and TRBJ1-2; D is undetermined. In germline, CDR1 is SGHRS, CDR2 YFSETQ. This CDR3 has 13 residues. The V and J ends lost 0 bases and 4 bases respectively, with 7 bases between them. CDR3: CASSLDRSYGYTF. The CDR3 nucleotides are TGCGCCAGCAGCTTGGATAGATCCTATGGCTACACCTTC.

The chain combines TRBV6-4 with TRBJ2-5, with TRBD2 identical over 9 bases. V lost 3 bases to trimming and J lost 4 bases; unmatched junction nucleotides: 6. Germline-derived CDR1 and CDR2 are MRHNA and SNTAGT. The CDR3 runs to 15 residues. The CDR3 DNA is TGTGCCAGCAGTGAAACGGCGGGGGGGCTAGAGACCCAGTACTTC. Its translation is CASSETAGGLETQYF.

This clone was counted a few times. The V gene is TRBV15, the J gene TRBJ2-2, with TRBD2 identical over 10 bases. After removal of 0 bases from V and 6 bases from J, the junction contained 1 base not matched to a gene. The CDR3 is 15 amino acids. The germline CDR1 and CDR2 sequences are LNHNV and YYDKDF (reference sequence). CDR3 nucleotides: TGTGCCACCAGCAGAGAAGCGGGAGGGCCCGGGGAGCTGTTTTTT. Its translation is CATSREAGGPGELFF.

This CDR3 is CSANTRLAGGYNEQFF. The CDR3 coding sequence is TGCAGCGCCAACACTCGACTAGCGGGGGGCTACAATGAGCAGTTCTTC. The chain employs TRBV29-1 and TRBJ2-1, with 13 bases that match TRBD2. The junction had 9 bases not matched to a gene; V was cut back by 7 bases and J by 3 bases. Germline lookup yields CDR1 SQVTM and CDR2 ANQGSEA. The CDR3 consists of 16 residues.

This sequence joins TRBV7-6 and TRBJ2-1, with 8 positions matching TRBD1. In germline, CDR1 is SGHVS, CDR2 FNYEAQ. This CDR3 has 14 amino acids. V gave up 2 bases and J gave up 8 bases; unmatched junction bases: 5. The CDR3 loop is CASSLLRGQDEQFF. CDR3 nucleotides: TGTGCCAGCAGCTTACTCAGGGGGCAGGATGAGCAGTTCTTC.

The chain uses TRBV29-1 and TRBJ1-4, with D unclear. Germline V gene lookup returns CDR1 SQVTM and CDR2 ANQGSEA. Trimming cost V 4 bases and J 0 bases, with 12 bases left between them. The CDR3 runs to 15 residues. The CDR3 sequence: CSVGVVGPTNEKLFF. The CDR3, as DNA: TGCAGCGTTGGGGTCGTTGGGCCAACTAATGAAAAACTGTTTTTT. Combining the CDR3 with reference TRBV29-1 and TRBJ1-4 gives the whole variable domain SAVISQKPSRDICQRGTSLTIQCQVDSQVTMMFWYRQQPGQSLTLIATANQGSEATYESGFVIDKFPISRPNLTFSTLTVSNMSPEDSSIYLCSVGVVGPTNEKLFFGSGTQLSVL.

V usage is TRBV30 and J usage is TRBJ1-6; 7 positions agree with TRBD1. Germline values: CDR1 GTSNPN, CDR2 SVGIG (reference sequence). The V segment lost 5 bases and the J segment 5 bases; nucleotides outside the gene matches: 3. This CDR3 spans 13 amino acids. The CDR3 DNA is TGTGCCTGGGCCGGGACAGATAATTCACCCCTCCACTTT. Translated, it gives CAWAGTDNSPLHF.

The chain recombines TRBV14 with TRBJ1-2, with a tentative D call TRBD1 (6 bases). V lost 4 bases and J 8 bases, leaving 11 bases between the germline ends. The CDR3 has 12 amino acids. Germline-derived CDR1 and CDR2 are SGHDN and FVKESK. The DNA of the CDR3 is TGTGCCAGCAGCCCCGGGGGGCACGGCTACACCTTC. The encoded protein is CASSPGGHGYTF.

V and J are TRBV27 and TRBJ1-1; the D is unclear. Trimming removed 5 bases from V and 4 bases from J, with 11 bases in between. The CDR3 consists of 13 residues. CDR1 is MNHEY and CDR2 is SMNVEV in the germline V gene (reference sequence). The CDR3 reads CASSPLLATEAFF. The CDR3 coding sequence is TGTGCCAGCAGTCCTCTACTTGCCACTGAAGCTTTCTTT.

The V and J genes are TRBV5-1 and TRBJ2-5; 9 nucleotides align to TRBD1. Germline V lookup: CDR1 SGHRS, CDR2 YFSETQ. The CDR3 totals 15 residues. The ends lost 2 bases at V and 5 bases at J; junction bases unmatched: 7. The CDR3 DNA follows: TGCGCCAGCAGCTTAGCCGGGACAGGGCGTGAGACCCAGTACTTC. It specifies CASSLAGTGRETQYF.

The gene calls are TRBV7-2 and TRBJ2-7, with no clear D. V lost 5 bases and J 7 bases, leaving 9 bases between the germline ends. CDR1 SGHTA and CDR2 FQGNSA come from the germline V gene. This CDR3 contains 11 residues. CDR3 protein: CASSPASEQYF. In nucleotides, the CDR3 is TGTGCCAGCAGCCCAGCGAGTGAGCAGTACTTC.

In this sample, this clone turned up once. This sequence joins TRBV20-1 and TRBJ1-1; no clear D. Per germline, CDR1 DFQATT and CDR2 SNEGSKA (reference sequence). The CDR3 runs 11 residues. CDR3 sequence reads: CTVPRGTEAFF. Here the CDR3 DNA reads TGCACCGTCCCCCGGGGAACTGAAGCTTTCTTT.

The chain couples TRBV19 to TRBJ2-1; D perhaps matches TRBD1 (6 bases). CDR1 is LNHDA, CDR2 SQIVND, per germline (reference sequence). The V gene lost 5 bases and the J gene lost 3 bases, with 14 bases spanning the gap. This CDR3 contains 15 residues. DNA of the CDR3: TGTGCCAGTAGTGTGGGGGCCGAGCTCTACAATGAGCAGTTCTTC. Amino acid sequence: CASSVGAELYNEQFF.

The V and J genes are TRBV7-8 and TRBJ1-1; no definite D call. Germline values: CDR1 SGHVS, CDR2 FQNEAQ. Trimming cost V 1 base and J 0 bases, with 6 bases left between them. The CDR3 is made up of 14 amino acids. The CDR3 DNA reads TGTGCCAGCAGCTTAGTACAGATGAACACTGAAGCTTTCTTT. It translates to CASSLVQMNTEAFF.

This chain links TRBV2 with TRBJ2-1; perhaps TRBD2 as D (6 bases). V was clipped by 5 bases and J by 8 bases, with 7 bases between them. The CDR3 spans 11 residues. Germline values: CDR1 SNHLY, CDR2 FYNNEI. The CDR3 loop reads CASSSGDEQFF. The CDR3 DNA reads TGTGCCAGCAGTTCGGGGGATGAGCAGTTCTTC.

The V gene is TRBV6-1, the J gene TRBJ2-3; 7 bases map to TRBD2. V shed 5 bases, J shed 2 bases, and the junction held 7 bases outside the gene matches. From germline, CDR1 is MNHNS and CDR2 SASEGT. The CDR3 runs 15 residues. DNA for the CDR3: TGTGCCAGCAGTTTTAGCGGGCGGGCCACAGATACGCAGTATTTT. This sequence encodes CASSFSGRATDTQYF.

This chain links TRBV6-5 with TRBJ2-1, with 9 bases matching TRBD2. CDR1 and CDR2 from the germline V gene are MNHEY and SVGAGI. The CDR3 contains 14 residues. Trimming at V came to 4 bases and at J to 7 bases, leaving 5 bases not matched to a gene. Written as DNA, the CDR3 is TGTGCCAGCAGTTTACGGCTAGCGGGGAATGAGCAGTTCTTC. It encodes CASSLRLAGNEQFF.

This rearrangement joins TRBV30 to TRBJ2-5, with TRBD2 as a possible D gene (7 bases). Trimming removed 0 bases from V and 11 bases from J, with 19 bases in between. CDR3 length: 14 amino acids. Germline CDR1 GTSNPN, CDR2 SVGIG (reference sequence). The CDR3: CAWSVSSTGRGQYF. CDR3 nucleotides: TGTGCCTGGAGTGTAAGTTCGACGGGGAGGGGGCAGTACTTC.

This chain joins TRBV30 and TRBJ2-3; 11 nucleotides agree with TRBD2. This CDR3 region has 17 residues. J gave up 4 bases and V 1 base, and 10 bases lay outside the gene matches. Germline CDR1 is GTSNPN and CDR2 is SVGIG (reference sequence). The CDR3 region is CAWSAATSGGYADTQYF. The CDR3 DNA is TGTGCCTGGAGTGCCGCTACTAGCGGGGGTTATGCAGATACGCAGTATTTT.

In its sample, this clone was seen a few times. The chain couples TRBV10-3 to TRBJ2-7; D ambiguous. The CDR3 sequence is 12 residues long. Germline V CDR1 and CDR2: ENHRY, SYGVKD. V dropped 2 bases and J dropped 2 bases, with 4 bases sitting between them. The chain's CDR3 is CAISETTYEQYF. DNA of the CDR3: TGTGCCATCAGTGAGACAACCTACGAGCAGTACTTC.

The table lists this clone with a count of one. This chain connects TRBV30 to TRBJ2-3, with 10 bases identical to TRBD2. After removal of 4 bases from V and 3 bases from J, the junction contained 16 bases not matched to a gene. This CDR3 has 18 amino acids. CDR1 is GTSNPN, CDR2 SVGIG, per germline (reference sequence). This CDR3 is CAWKPAGELAGRTDTQYF. CDR3 in DNA: TGTGCCTGGAAACCGGCGGGGGAACTAGCGGGACGTACAGATACGCAGTATTTT.

CDR3 DNA: TGTGCCAGCAGCCCAGGGACAGGGGGCCTCGAGCAGTACTTC. Protein: CASSPGTGGLEQYF. This chain connects TRBV7-8 to TRBJ2-7; TRBD1 matches 12 bases. With 5 bases clipped from V and 6 bases from J, the junction kept 5 bases outside the gene matches. This CDR3 region has 14 residues. The germline V gene has CDR1 SGHVS and CDR2 FQNEAQ.